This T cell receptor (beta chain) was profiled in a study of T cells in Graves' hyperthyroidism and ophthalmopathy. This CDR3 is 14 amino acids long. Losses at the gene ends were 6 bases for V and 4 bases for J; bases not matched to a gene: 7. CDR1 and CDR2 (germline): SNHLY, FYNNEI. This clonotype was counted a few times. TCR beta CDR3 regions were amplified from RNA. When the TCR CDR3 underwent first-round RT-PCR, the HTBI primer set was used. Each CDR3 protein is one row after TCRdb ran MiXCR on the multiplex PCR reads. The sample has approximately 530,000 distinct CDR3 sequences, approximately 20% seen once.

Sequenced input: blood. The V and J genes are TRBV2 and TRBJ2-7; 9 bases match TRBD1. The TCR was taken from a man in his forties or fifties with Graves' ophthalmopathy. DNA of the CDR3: TGTGCCAGCAGGAAAACAGGGGGCGTGTACGAGCAGTACTTC. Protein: CASRKTGGVYEQYF.